Listed here are 27 T cell receptor beta chains from one sample, sequenced in a study of blood T cells in healthy people across ages (dated by TCRdb to the mid-2010s). The library relied on 5' RACE. This sample was sequenced with an Illumina HiSeq 2500. The second PCR ran for about 7 to 11 cycles and used a J-beta primer mix along with a sample-barcoded 5' primer. The public reads were quality trimmed at Q25 with fastp and then assembled into clones with MiXCR by TCRdb, keeping productive beta chains. Rows are combined by CDR3 protein, so each entry shows the most common genes and DNA. This sample lists 850,000 to 1,300,000 distinct CDR3 sequences; more than 35% were detected once. Of the sample, under 20% falls within the top ten clones. The sample comprised blood. These receptors came from an older woman in good health.

Note on this clonotype: Being one base from a much bigger clone, this may be a read error. The chain uses TRBV7-9 and TRBJ2-1; a possible D gene is TRBD1 (6 bases). The J call may be mistaken, given a closer DNA end match to TRBJ2-7. Germline V gene sequence: CDR1 SEHNR, CDR2 FQNEAQ (reference sequence). The CDR3 covers 16 residues. CDR3 loop: CASSFPRRQANNEQYF. In DNA, the CDR3 is TGTGCCAGCAGCTTCCCCCGGAGACAGGCTAACAATGAGCAGTACTTC.

The CDR3 reads CASRPLAGAPDTQYF. The DNA of the CDR3 is TGTGCCAGCAGACCACTAGCGGGAGCCCCAGATACGCAGTATTTT. This chain uses TRBV28 with TRBJ2-3; 11 nucleotides agree with TRBD2. The trim removed 6 bases at V and 4 bases at J, leaving 6 bases unmatched. The CDR3 contains 15 residues. The germline gives CDR1 MDHEN, CDR2 SYDVKM.

This chain joins TRBV2 and TRBJ2-3, with a possible D match to TRBD1 (6 bases). The CDR3 is 17 amino acids. Trimming took 3 bases from V and 7 from J, leaving 23 bases between them. The germline CDR1 and CDR2 sequences are SNHLY and FYNNEI. CDR3 residues: CASSDGEFGLRGNTQYF. CDR3 sequence (DNA): TGTGCCAGCAGTGACGGAGAATTTGGGTTGAGGGGGAATACGCAGTATTTT. Drawing the rest from reference TRBV2 and TRBJ2-3, the complete variable domain is EPEVTQTPSHQVTQMGQEVILRCVPISNHLYFYWYRQILGQKVEFLVSFYNNEISEKSEIFDDQFSVERPDGSNFTLKIRSTKLEDSAMYFCASSDGEFGLRGNTQYFGPGTRLTVL.

This clonotype was counted a few times. This chain links TRBV5-1 with TRBJ2-7, with D unresolved. The V end was cut by 1 base, the J end by 1 base, with 9 bases between. The CDR3 extends over 14 amino acids. Germline CDR1 and CDR2: SGHRS and YFSETQ. In DNA, the CDR3 is TGCGCCAGCAGCTTGTGGACCAAGTCCTACGAGCAGTACTTC. It yields the protein CASSLWTKSYEQYF.

The rearrangement links TRBV5-1 to TRBJ2-3; tentatively, D is TRBD1 (6 bases). V lost 0 bases and J lost 4, with 15 bases in between. Germline assignment: CDR1 SGHRS and CDR2 YFSETQ. This CDR3 spans 16 amino acids. The DNA for the CDR3 is TGCGCCAGCAGCTTGGCCCCTACAGGGTTCGCAGATACGCAGTATTTT. Protein: CASSLAPTGFADTQYF.

The gene calls are TRBV2 and TRBJ2-7; 7 positions agree with TRBD1. Unmatched junction bases numbered 14, after V lost 6 bases and J lost 3 bases. The CDR3 has 16 residues. Germline V gives CDR1 SNHLY, CDR2 FYNNEI. CDR3 sequence (DNA): TGTGCCAGCAGGGAGACAGGGACCGCCGTCTTCTACGAGCAGTACTTC. Its translation is CASRETGTAVFYEQYF.

V usage is TRBV4-1 and J usage is TRBJ2-7; a possible D gene is TRBD2 (6 bases). CDR1 is MGHRA, CDR2 YSYEKL, per germline. Trimming took 4 bases from V and 0 from J, leaving 10 bases between them. The CDR3 is 14 residues long. The CDR3 coding sequence is TGCGCCAGCAGCCGACGGGACTTCTCCTACGAGCAGTACTTC. Its translation: CASSRRDFSYEQYF.

The V call is TRBV20-1, the J call TRBJ2-1; the match to TRBD1 covers 7 bases. CDR3 length: 14 amino acids. CDR1 and CDR2 (germline): DFQATT, SNEGSKA (reference sequence). The V and J ends lost 6 bases and 5 bases, in that order; junction bases with no gene match: 10. CDR3 protein: CSAMTGLFDNEQFF. The DNA of the CDR3 is TGCAGTGCGATGACAGGGTTATTCGACAATGAGCAGTTCTTC.

Only a few counts were recorded for this clonotype. The chain couples TRBV10-3 to TRBJ2-5; TRBD1 agrees at 7 bases. The CDR3 contains 14 residues. CDR1 is ENHRY, CDR2 SYGVKD, per germline. The trim removed 3 bases at V and 5 bases at J, leaving 6 bases unmatched. Here the CDR3 reads CAISDAQGQETQYF. DNA of the CDR3: TGTGCCATCAGTGATGCACAGGGGCAGGAGACCCAGTACTTC.

The chain is built from TRBV7-9 and TRBJ2-7, with 7 nucleotides matching TRBD2. After removal of 5 bases from V and 0 bases from J, the junction contained 13 bases not matched to a gene. Per the germline V gene, CDR1 is SEHNR and CDR2 is FQNEAQ (reference sequence). The CDR3 spans 17 residues. Here the CDR3 reads CASSPPARRDYSYEQYF. The CDR3 DNA is TGTGCCAGCAGCCCCCCGGCGAGACGGGACTACTCCTACGAGCAGTACTTC.

This clonotype was observed a single time. This chain connects TRBV5-6 to TRBJ2-7, with 12 bases lining up with TRBD2. V lost 3 bases, J lost 4 bases, and 14 bases stayed unmatched. Germline assignment: CDR1 SGHDT and CDR2 YYEEEE. The length of the CDR3 is 18 residues. CDR3 sequence (DNA): TGTGCCAGCAGCTCAACCGGGACTAGCGGGTTCGGTTGGTACGAGCAGTACTTC. Residues: CASSSTGTSGFGWYEQYF.

The chain is built from TRBV6-1 and TRBJ2-7; no definite D call. The CDR3 is made up of 13 amino acids. Germline CDR1 MNHNS, CDR2 SASEGT. V lost 6 bases and J lost 10, with 19 bases in between. CDR3 nucleotide sequence: TGTGCCAGCAGGGAATCTCCTGCCATGGAACAGTACTTC. Translated: CASRESPAMEQYF.

The chain couples TRBV10-3 to TRBJ1-1, with 10 bases aligning to TRBD1. Germline CDR1 is ENHRY and CDR2 is SYGVKD. There are 14 residues in the CDR3. Trimming removed 7 bases from V and 3 bases from J; junction bases left unmatched: 5. In DNA form, the CDR3 reads TGTGCCATCACCCCCGGGACAGGGGACACTGAAGCTTTCTTT. This gives the protein CAITPGTGDTEAFF.

This chain links TRBV28 with TRBJ1-1; D ambiguous. The CDR3 extends over 15 amino acids. CDR1 MDHEN and CDR2 SYDVKM come from the germline V gene. Trimming stripped 1 base from V and 0 bases from J, with 9 bases between. CDR3 in amino acids: CASSLSTDLNTEAFF. The CDR3 nucleotides read TGTGCCAGCAGTTTATCAACAGACCTGAACACTGAAGCTTTCTTT.

This clonotype was seen a few times. CDR3 in DNA: TGTGCCAGCAGCCAGTATGGGGACTCGAACTATGGCTACACCTTC. It is translated as CASSQYGDSNYGYTF. The V call is TRBV4-2, the J call TRBJ1-2; a possible D gene is TRBD1 (5 bases). CDR3 size: 15 residues. Trimming cost V 3 bases and J 2 bases, with 13 bases left between them. CDR1 is LGHNA and CDR2 is YNFKEQ in the germline V gene.

The chain recombines TRBV29-1 with TRBJ1-4, with TRBD1 as a possible D gene (5 bases). The CDR3 contains 14 residues. Germline CDR1 is SQVTM and CDR2 is ANQGSEA. V was pared by 7 bases and J by 5 bases, with 17 bases between. The CDR3 nucleotides are TGCAGCGCCACGGCCGGGGGAGGGAATGAAAAACTGTTTTTT. As protein: CSATAGGGNEKLFF.

The V gene is TRBV19, the J gene TRBJ1-4; TRBD1 is a possible D gene (6 bases). The V gene lost 7 bases and the J gene lost 5 bases, with 20 bases spanning the gap. Per germline, CDR1 LNHDA and CDR2 SQIVND (reference sequence). The CDR3 spans 16 residues. CDR3 region: CASTPRRPGGNEKLFF. The CDR3 DNA sequence: TGTGCCAGTACCCCGCGAAGGCCGGGGGGCAATGAAAAACTGTTTTTT.

The chain recombines TRBV6-5 with TRBJ1-2, with 10 bases fitting TRBD1. CDR1 and CDR2 from the germline V gene are MNHEY and SVGAGI. The CDR3 totals 16 residues. Trimming at V came to 6 bases and at J to 3 bases, leaving 10 bases not matched to a gene. CDR3 amino acids: CASRNPTGTGDYGYTF. The CDR3 bases are TGTGCCAGCAGAAATCCTACCGGGACAGGGGACTATGGCTACACCTTC.

The count of this clonotype is one. This chain uses TRBV10-3 with TRBJ2-5; TRBD1 matches 8 bases. The end of the DNA is better explained by TRBJ2-7, so the J call may be wrong. Germline values: CDR1 ENHRY, CDR2 SYGVKD. The CDR3 length is 12 residues. The CDR3 region is CAIRKTGDEQYF. As DNA, the CDR3 is TGTGCCATCAGGAAGACAGGGGACGAGCAGTACTTC.

A few counts support this clonotype. The V call is TRBV20-1, the J call TRBJ2-7; D may be TRBD1 (5 bases). CDR1 and CDR2 from the germline V gene are DFQATT and SNEGSKA (reference sequence). The CDR3 is 13 residues long. The V end lost 1 base, the J end lost 4 bases, and 11 bases lay between the germline ends. In nucleotides, the CDR3 is TGCAGTGCTAGAGCAGGGTTCGGATACGAGCAGTACTTC. Encoded protein: CSARAGFGYEQYF.

CDR3 sequence (DNA): TGTGCCAGCAGTACAGGGGGCGCAGCTAATGAAAAACTGTTTTTT. Protein sequence: CASSTGGAANEKLFF. The V gene is TRBV6-6, the J gene TRBJ1-4, with 9 bases fitting TRBD1. The CDR3 is made up of 15 amino acids. The V gene end was trimmed by 5 bases and the J gene end by 3 bases; junction bases not matched to a gene: 4. Germline CDR1 is MNHNY and CDR2 is SVGAGI (reference sequence).

The CDR3 sequence: CASKGQTFTDTQYF. The CDR3 DNA follows: TGTGCCAGCAAGGGACAGACATTCACAGATACGCAGTATTTT. The chain links TRBV27 to TRBJ2-3; TRBD1 agrees at 7 bases. The CDR3 loop spans 14 amino acids. V lost 7 bases, J lost 2 bases, and 6 bases stayed unmatched. The V gene's germline CDR1 is MNHEY and CDR2 SMNVEV (reference sequence).

As for this clonotype: This may arise from a read error, as a much more abundant clone is one base away. The genes are TRBV28 and TRBJ2-5; D is uncertain. CDR1 is MDHEN, CDR2 SYDVKM, per germline. The CDR3 is 14 residues long. The CDR3 bases are TGTGCCAGCGGCTTTCGGTCGAACCAAGAGGCCCAGTACTTC. Protein: CASGFRSNQEAQYF.

CDR3 bases: TGTGCCAGCAGCCAAGAGGCGTTTGCCTACAATGAGCAGTTCTTC. Translation gives CASSQEAFAYNEQFF. The chain has TRBV4-2 and TRBJ2-1; no clear D gene. V shed 0 bases and J shed 2 bases, with 8 bases lying between them. The CDR3 length is 15 residues. Germline lookup yields CDR1 LGHNA and CDR2 YNFKEQ.

This chain connects TRBV6-5 to TRBJ2-3; tentatively, D is TRBD2 (5 bases). This CDR3 has 16 amino acids. Per germline, CDR1 MNHEY and CDR2 SVGAGI. V lost 2 bases to trimming and J lost 2 bases, with 14 bases between them. CDR3 residues: CASSYKGAGPTDTQYF. CDR3 sequence (DNA): TGTGCCAGCAGTTACAAGGGTGCGGGTCCCACAGATACGCAGTATTTT.

V gene TRBV5-1 combines with J gene TRBJ2-7, with D perhaps matching TRBD2 (5 bases). Germline V gene data show CDR1 as SGHRS and CDR2 as YFSETQ. The CDR3 has 13 residues. V was cut by 5 bases and J by 0 bases, with 9 bases left in between. CDR3 bases: TGCGCCAGCAGTATGGAGGTCTCCTACGAGCAGTACTTC. It is translated as CASSMEVSYEQYF.

This clonotype was detected a few times. V gene TRBV27 combines with J gene TRBJ2-5; TRBD2 matches at 8 bases. From germline, CDR1 is MNHEY and CDR2 SMNVEV (reference sequence). V was pared by 6 bases and J by 4 bases, with 10 bases of the junction left unmatched. The CDR3 totals 15 residues. Here the CDR3 reads CASRQPGGVGETQYF. Written as DNA, the CDR3 is TGTGCCAGCAGGCAGCCGGGAGGGGTAGGAGAGACCCAGTACTTC.